Sequencing of this T cell receptor beta chain was carried out in a study of identical twins. The study's findings and limits: Out-of-frame alpha sequences shared by twins were enriched for low generation probability.

This clonotype was counted many times. The antigen remains undetermined. In every case, the donor was a healthy Caucasian. The germline gives CDR1 SQVTM, CDR2 ANQGSEA. The J segment lost 2 bases and the V segment lost 7 bases, leaving 9 bases of the junction unmatched. The CDR3 contains 14 residues. TCRdb used MiXCR to reprocess the 5' RACE reads, holding one entry per CDR3 protein. The sample has 420,000 or so distinct CDR3 sequences, 18% seen once. This TCR derives from a man aged 45-65 years in good health. The sample was naive T cells sorted from blood. The chain has TRBV29-1 and TRBJ2-7; 9 bases line up with TRBD1. The CDR3 protein is CSAAGTGLTYEQYF. CDR3 coding DNA: TGCAGCGCCGCCGGGACAGGGTTGACCTACGAGCAGTACTTC.